This T cell receptor (beta chain) comes out of a study of regulatory T cells in long-lasting Graves disease. Study summary: Over 5 years on antithyroid drugs plus positive TSH receptor antibodies marked Graves' disease as persistent.

The study, taken as a whole, reports: Lower TCR diversity characterized persistent Graves' patients relative to newly diagnosed patients. TRBV28 was favored in persistent disease, as were TRBJ1-2 and TRBJ2-5. Thyroid tissue went unstudied; only peripheral blood was examined.

The CDR3 contains 17 residues. Germline V gene sequence: CDR1 SNHLY, CDR2 FYNNEI. The V end lost 3 bases, the J end lost 5 bases, and 20 bases lay between the germline ends. This clonotype was picked up many times. The antigen is undetermined. Time point specified: persistent/refractory GD, antithyroid drugs over 5 years with positive TRAb. Construction of the TCR library relied on RNA isolated from PBMCs. Building of the TCR beta libraries involved iRepertoire HTBI primers and Arm-PCR of CDR3 regions. Each CDR3 protein gets one entry after TCRdb re-called the multiplex PCR reads with MiXCR. The sample consists of some 340,000 distinct CDR3 sequences, about 23% of them appearing once.

The sequence was obtained from a woman aged 40 to 50 with Graves disease. The source was peripheral blood mononuclear cells (PBMCs), collected when the disease was refractory, from a patient treated with antithyroid drugs. This sequence joins TRBV2 and TRBJ2-4; TRBD2 might be the D (5 bases). The CDR3: CASSDTTVRGIENIQYF. CDR3 nucleotides: TGTGCCAGCAGTGATACCACTGTACGGGGTATCGAAAACATTCAGTACTTC.